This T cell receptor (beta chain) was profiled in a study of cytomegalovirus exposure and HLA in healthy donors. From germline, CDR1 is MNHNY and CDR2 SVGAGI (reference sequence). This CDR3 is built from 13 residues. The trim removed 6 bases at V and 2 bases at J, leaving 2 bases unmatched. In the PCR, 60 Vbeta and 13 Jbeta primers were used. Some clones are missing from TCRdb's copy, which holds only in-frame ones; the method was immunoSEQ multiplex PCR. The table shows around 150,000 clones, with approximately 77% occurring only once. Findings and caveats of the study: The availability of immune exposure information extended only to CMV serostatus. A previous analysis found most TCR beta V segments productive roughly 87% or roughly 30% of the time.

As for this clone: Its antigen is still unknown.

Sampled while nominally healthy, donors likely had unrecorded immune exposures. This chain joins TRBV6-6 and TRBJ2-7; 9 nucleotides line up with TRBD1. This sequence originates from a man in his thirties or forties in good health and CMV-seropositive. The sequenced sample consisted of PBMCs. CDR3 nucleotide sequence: TGTGCCAGCAGCCACAGGGGGCCCTACGAGCAGTACTTC. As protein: CASSHRGPYEQYF.